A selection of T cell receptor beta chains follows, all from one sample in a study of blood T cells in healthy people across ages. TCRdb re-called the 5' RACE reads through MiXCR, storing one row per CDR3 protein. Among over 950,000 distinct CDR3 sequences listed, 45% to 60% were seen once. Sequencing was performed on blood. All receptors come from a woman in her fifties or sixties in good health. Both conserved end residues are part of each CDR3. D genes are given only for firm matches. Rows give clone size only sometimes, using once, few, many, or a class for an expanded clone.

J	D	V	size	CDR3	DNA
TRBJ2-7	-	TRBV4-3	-	CASSQDPRLREQYF	TGCGCCAGCAGCCAAGATCCAAGGTTGCGCGAGCAGTACTTC
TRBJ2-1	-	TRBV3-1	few	CASSQVQIEQFF	TGTGCCAGCAGCCAGGTTCAAATAGAGCAGTTCTTC
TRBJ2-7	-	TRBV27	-	CASSSGGVREQYF	TGTGCCAGCAGTTCGGGCGGGGTGAGGGAGCAGTACTTC
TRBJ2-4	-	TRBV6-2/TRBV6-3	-	CASSYAGPQAKNIQYF	TGTGCCAGCAGTTACGCAGGGCCTCAGGCCAAAAACATTCAGTACTTC
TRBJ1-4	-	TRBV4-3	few	CASSSRGMTNEKLFF	TGCGCCAGCAGTTCCAGGGGTATGACTAATGAAAAACTGTTTTTT
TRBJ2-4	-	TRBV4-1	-	CASSQGTTAGGAKNIQYF	TGCGCCAGCAGCCAAGGGACAACCGCCGGAGGAGCCAAAAACATTCAGTACTTC
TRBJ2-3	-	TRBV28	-	CASSPALGGGDTDTQYF	TGTGCCAGCAGTCCCGCGCTGGGCGGTGGGGACACAGATACGCAGTATTTT
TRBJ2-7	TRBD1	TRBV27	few	CASSLTGQGSSYEQYF	TGTGCCAGCAGTTTGACGGGACAGGGAAGCTCCTACGAGCAGTACTTC
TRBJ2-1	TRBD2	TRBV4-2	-	CASSQGSSGGRYNEQFF	TGTGCCAGCAGCCAAGGGTCTTCGGGCGGGAGGTACAATGAGCAGTTCTTC
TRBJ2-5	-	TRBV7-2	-	CASSPQVVGNEQYF	TGTGCCAGCAGCCCCCAGGTGGTCGGCAATGAGCAGTACTTC
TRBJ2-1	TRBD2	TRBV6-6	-	CASSYYGGRAMGEQFF	TGTGCCAGCAGTTACTACGGCGGGAGGGCTATGGGTGAGCAGTTCTTC
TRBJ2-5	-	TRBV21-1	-	CASSNSGVGDPQGPLRETQYF	TGTGCCAGCAGCAATAGTGGGGTGGGGGACCCGCAAGGACCTCTCAGGGAGACCCAGTACTTC
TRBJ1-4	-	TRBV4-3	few	CASSQDWVGLGEKLFF	TGCGCCAGCAGCCAAGATTGGGTAGGGTTGGGGGAAAAACTGTTTTTT
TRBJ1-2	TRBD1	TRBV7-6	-	CASSLVGQGAVKPPGGYTF	TGTGCCAGCAGCTTAGTGGGACAGGGGGCGGTTAAACCCCCTGGCGGCTACACCTTC
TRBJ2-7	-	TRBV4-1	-	CASSPKGGYEQYF	TGCGCCAGCAGCCCCAAAGGGGGTTACGAGCAGTACTTC
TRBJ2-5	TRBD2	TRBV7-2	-	CASSPELGGSYNEQYF	TGTGCCAGCAGCCCCGAGTTGGGCGGGAGCTACAATGAGCAGTACTTC
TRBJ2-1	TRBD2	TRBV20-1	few	CSATPFSGRAAEQFF	TGCAGTGCTACCCCTTTTAGCGGGAGGGCGGCTGAGCAGTTCTTC
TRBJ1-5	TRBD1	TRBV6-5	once	CARGQGFSNQPQHF	TGTGCCAGGGGACAGGGATTCAGCAATCAGCCCCAGCATTTT
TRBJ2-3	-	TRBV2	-	CASSREVGLYTDTQYF	TGTGCCAGCAGCAGGGAGGTGGGCCTATACACAGATACGCAGTATTTT
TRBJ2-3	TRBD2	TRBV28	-	CASTARTSGGTDTQYF	TGTGCCAGCACTGCCCGGACTAGCGGGGGCACAGATACGCAGTATTTT
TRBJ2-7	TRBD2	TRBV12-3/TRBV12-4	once	CASSPGTSGSSDEQYF	TGTGCCAGCAGCCCGGGGACTAGCGGGAGTAGTGACGAGCAGTACTTC
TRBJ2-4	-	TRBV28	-	CASIGRGMLGDIQYF	TGTGCCAGCATAGGACGGGGGATGTTGGGGGACATTCAGTACTTC
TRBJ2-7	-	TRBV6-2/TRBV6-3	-	CASSYPSSFEPYF	TGTGCCAGCAGTTATCCATCTAGCTTCGAGCCGTACTTC
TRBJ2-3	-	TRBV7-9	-	CASSRENLADTQYF	TGTGCCAGCAGCCGGGAAAATTTGGCAGATACGCAGTATTTT
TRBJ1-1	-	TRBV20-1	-	CSARPTQGSDTEAFF	TGCAGCGCTAGACCTACACAGGGTAGCGACACTGAAGCTTTCTTT
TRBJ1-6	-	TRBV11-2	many	CASSRDSPLHF	TGTGCCAGCAGCCGCGATTCACCCCTCCACTTT
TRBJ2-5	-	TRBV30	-	CAWSNGETQYF	TGTGCCTGGAGTAACGGCGAGACCCAGTACTTC
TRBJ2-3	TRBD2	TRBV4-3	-	CASSQDLSGSRTDTQYF	TGCGCCAGCAGCCAAGATCTTAGCGGGAGTCGCACAGATACGCAGTATTTT
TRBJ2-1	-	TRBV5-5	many	CASRVHNEQFF	TGTGCCAGCAGAGTCCACAATGAGCAGTTCTTC
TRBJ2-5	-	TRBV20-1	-	CSARDVAGDKQYF	TGCAGTGCTAGAGATGTCGCGGGGGACAAGCAGTACTTC
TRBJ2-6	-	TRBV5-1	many	CASSLQGSGANVLTF	TGTGCCAGCAGTTTACAGGGCTCTGGGGCCAACGTCCTGACTTTC
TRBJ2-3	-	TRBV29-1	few	CSVDRTQDTQYF	TGCAGCGTTGATCGGACCCAAGATACGCAGTATTTT
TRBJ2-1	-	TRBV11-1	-	CASSLVRSTSEQFF	TGTGCCAGCAGCTTAGTTCGAAGTACAAGTGAGCAGTTCTTC
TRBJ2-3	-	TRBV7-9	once	CASSLSTEALDTQYF	TGTGCCAGCAGCTTATCCACAGAGGCCCTAGATACGCAGTATTTT
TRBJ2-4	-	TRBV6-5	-	CASSYGLGPWEQYF	TGTGCCAGCAGTTACGGTCTGGGTCCTTGGGAGCAGTACTTC
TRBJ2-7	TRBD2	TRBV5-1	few	CASSLRGTSGDYEQYF	TGCGCCAGCAGCCTTCGGGGGACTAGCGGGGACTACGAGCAGTACTTC
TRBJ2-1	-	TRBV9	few	CASSVVPGNEQFF	TGTGCCAGCAGCGTAGTTCCGGGGAATGAGCAGTTCTTC
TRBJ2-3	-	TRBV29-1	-	CSVVLIGHTNTQYF	TGCAGCGTTGTGTTAATTGGGCACACAAATACGCAGTATTTT
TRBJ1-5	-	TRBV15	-	CATSADTGSNQPQHF	TGTGCCACCAGCGCCGACACCGGTAGCAATCAGCCCCAGCATTTT
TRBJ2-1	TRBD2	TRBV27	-	CASRDTSGPFFIEQFF	TGTGCCAGCAGGGATACTAGCGGCCCATTCTTTATTGAGCAGTTCTTC
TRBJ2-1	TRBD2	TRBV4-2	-	CASSHGLAGVTYNEQFF	TGTGCCAGCAGCCATGGACTAGCGGGAGTAACCTACAATGAGCAGTTCTTC
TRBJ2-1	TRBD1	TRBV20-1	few	CSATGQGSYNEQFF	TGCAGTGCTACGGGACAGGGCTCCTACAATGAGCAGTTCTTC
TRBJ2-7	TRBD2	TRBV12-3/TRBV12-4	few	CATMGMASGLYNEQYF	TGTGCCACCATGGGAATGGCTAGCGGGCTATACAATGAGCAGTACTTC
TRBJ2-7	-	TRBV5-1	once	CASSSAQTATYSYEQYF	TGCGCCAGCAGCTCGGCCCAGACAGCCACTTACTCCTACGAGCAGTACTTC
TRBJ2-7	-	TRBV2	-	CASRRRRGEGEQYF	TGTGCCAGCAGACGCCGGAGGGGGGAAGGCGAGCAGTACTTC
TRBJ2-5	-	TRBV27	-	CASSHGTPALETQYF	TGTGCCAGCAGCCACGGGACTCCTGCACTGGAGACCCAGTACTTC
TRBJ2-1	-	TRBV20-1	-	CSARRNAARGNEQFF	TGCAGTGCTAGACGTAACGCCGCGAGGGGCAATGAGCAGTTCTTC
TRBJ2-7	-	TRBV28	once	CPSSKVSYEQYF	TGTCCCAGCAGTAAAGTATCCTACGAGCAGTACTTC
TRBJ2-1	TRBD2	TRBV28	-	CASTKRGGYHEQFF	TGTGCCAGCACAAAAAGGGGAGGGTACCATGAGCAGTTCTTC